This T cell receptor (beta chain) was identified in a study of shared clonotypes between healthy human individuals. General observations from the study: Donor scarcity curtailed the genetic and exposure-history diversity represented herein. Naive subsets generally exceeded memory subsets in estimated richness.

The germline V gene has CDR1 MGHRA and CDR2 YSYEKL. Unmatched junction bases numbered 16, after V lost 4 bases and J lost 4 bases. The CDR3 consists of 18 residues. A remark on this clone: Its antigen is unknown.

The protocol was immunoSEQ multiplex PCR, while the TCRdb copy is restricted to in-frame clones and leaves out a portion. Of under 2.5 million clones in the sample, approximately 90% were seen once. The receptor was isolated from a man between 18 and 35 years old in good health. Some clones in this sample may be carry-over from other donors' samples. The material sequenced was naive CD4+ T cells from PBMCs. Regarding subset: CD45RA+ positively selected. This chain links TRBV4-1 with TRBJ2-5; 9 positions agree with TRBD2. CDR3 residues: CASSRSPVGSGSGETQYF. Here the CDR3 DNA reads TGCGCCAGCAGCCGATCCCCTGTCGGTAGCGGGAGTGGAGAGACCCAGTACTTC.